This T cell receptor beta chain was identified in a study of cytomegalovirus exposure and HLA in healthy donors. Germline values: CDR1 SGHDT, CDR2 YYEEEE. Trimming removed 2 bases from V and 2 bases from J, with 8 bases in between. The CDR3 loop spans 14 amino acids. Whole-study results and caveats: Prior analysis indicated that the majority of TCR beta V segments exhibited productivity approximately 87% or approximately 30% of the time.

Use of 60 Vbeta and 13 Jbeta primers characterized the PCR. Data came from immunoSEQ multiplex PCR; TCRdb stores just in-frame clones and leaves some out. The sample carries approximately 210,000 clones, 82% recorded once. As concerns this clone: Its antigen is as yet unknown.

The V gene is TRBV5-6, the J gene TRBJ1-3; weak D call: TRBD1 (5 bases). The sequencing input was PBMCs. The sequence came from a man aged 35-49 years in good health and CMV-seropositive. This chain's CDR3 is CASSFRQTGNTIYF. Here the CDR3 DNA reads TGTGCCAGCAGCTTTCGACAGACTGGAAACACCATATATTTT. Based on the CDR3 plus reference TRBV5-6 and TRBJ1-3, the full variable domain is DAGVTQSPTHLIKTRGQQVTLRCSPKSGHDTVSWYQQALGQGPQFIFQYYEEEERQRGNFPDRFSGHQFPNYSSELNVNALLLGDSALYLCASSFRQTGNTIYFGEGSWLTVV.